What follows are 5 T cell receptor beta chains derived from one specimen sequenced in a study of T-cell memory formation after mild COVID-19 listed by TCRdb under 2021. Receptors were amplified or captured by 5' RACE. The sequencer was an Illumina NovaSeq 6000. TCRdb reprocessing: public reads trimmed at Q25 with fastp, clones called with MiXCR, in-frame beta chains kept. Every entry covers one CDR3 protein and lists the most common genes and DNA from its rows. This sample gives roughly 500,000 distinct CDR3 sequences in total; around 21% of them show up just once. The ten largest clones take up around 12% of the sample. Sample: PBMCs or a T cell subset sorted from them (not recorded which). The receptors originated from an adult woman who had mild COVID-19 (a few samples of this study predate the infection). The sample titles of this study are shuffled in the database, so cell type and time point are left out; the donor was told from shared clones.

This clonotype was counted only a few times. The genes are TRBV18 and TRBJ2-3; maybe TRBD2 (5 bases). Germline assignment: CDR1 KGHSH and CDR2 LQKENI. CDR3 length equals 15 residues. The V end lost 4 bases, the J end lost 0 bases, and 11 bases lay between the germline ends. CDR3 in DNA: TGTGCCAGCTCACTCCGGGAACTAAGCACAGATACGCAGTATTTT. Its translation: CASSLRELSTDTQYF.

In its sample, this clonotype was seen a few times. One end of the junction is discordant with germline, which a read error may explain. V gene TRBV24-1 combines with J gene TRBJ2-1, with TRBD2 identical over 9 bases. CDR3 length: 13 amino acids. The germline V gene encodes CDR1 KGHDR and CDR2 SFDVKD. CDR3 nucleotide sequence: TGTGCCACCAGTGACCCCGGCGGGGGGGCGACTTCCTTC. This sequence encodes CATSDPGGGATSF.

The J gene is TRBJ2-7, the V gene TRBV5-5; 9 nucleotides match TRBD1. CDR3 size: 16 residues. Germline V CDR1 and CDR2: SGHKS, YYEKEE (reference sequence). V shed 5 bases and J 2 bases; nucleotides not matched to a gene: 11. CDR3 residues: CASSRDLGQGAYEQYF. CDR3 nucleotides: TGTGCCAGCAGTCGCGACCTGGGACAGGGCGCCTACGAGCAGTACTTC.

In its sample, this clonotype was seen once. The rearrangement joins TRBV14 to TRBJ2-5, with 7 bases identical to TRBD1. The last part of the DNA fits TRBJ2-7 better; the J call may be wrong. The CDR3 extends over 14 amino acids. The V gene's germline CDR1 is SGHDN and CDR2 FVKESK. The CDR3 region is CASSQFSGGYEQYF. Here the CDR3 DNA reads TGTGCCAGCAGCCAATTCTCAGGGGGCTACGAGCAGTACTTC.

This chain links TRBV20-1 with TRBJ1-1; possible D gene TRBD1, 5 bases. Germline CDR1 and CDR2: DFQATT and SNEGSKA (reference sequence). V was trimmed by 3 bases and J by 2 bases, leaving 7 bases between them. The CDR3 sequence is 12 residues long. CDR3 bases: TGCAGTGCTAGTGGACATAACACTGAAGCTTTCTTT. Translation gives CSASGHNTEAFF.